This is a list of T cell receptor beta chains from one sample in a study of identifying expanded T cells in peripheral blood. Sequenced by immunoSEQ multiplex PCR; TCRdb stores in-frame clones only, minus some. The repertoire holds 100,000 or so clones, more than 85% seen once, with about 17% in the top ten. Sequencing used blood. The receptors stem from a person aged 18 to 75 in good health. CDR3s include the opening cysteine and the closing phenylalanine or tryptophan. D genes are given only for firm matches.

TRBJ1-6 | . | TRBV6-5 | CASSYSGKRGGSPLHF
TRBJ2-1 | . | TRBV2 | CASLGRYNEQFF
TRBJ1-2 | . | TRBV19 | CASSGQGTGYGYTF
TRBJ2-2 | TRBD2 | TRBV7-7 | CASSSAGGRTGELFF
TRBJ1-5 | TRBD1 | TRBV7-8 | CASSSKRDRDQPQHF
TRBJ1-1 | . | TRBV6-5 | CASSYSAGTAFF
TRBJ2-1 | . | TRBV19 | CASTRRSDWYNEQFF
TRBJ1-5 | . | TRBV10-3 | CAISEGGGNGNQPQHF
TRBJ2-7 | . | TRBV7-8 | CASSFTTGRRPYEQYF
TRBJ2-1 | . | TRBV27 | CASRPRQVSYNEQFF
TRBJ1-2 | . | TRBV6-1 | CASSSRDGYTF
TRBJ2-5 | TRBD1 | TRBV7-2 | CASRRGQGGETQYF
TRBJ1-4 | TRBD1 | TRBV19 | CASSIGDRDNEKLFF
TRBJ2-7 | . | TRBV6-5 | CASSYSAETSEQYF
TRBJ2-7 | . | TRBV5-6 | CASSLSRFYEQYF
TRBJ2-4 | TRBD1 | TRBV7-9 | CASSLGQGYKNIQYF
TRBJ1-2 | . | TRBV27 | CASGGGRSNYTF
TRBJ1-2 | . | TRBV5-4 | CASSTPRGFEGYTF
TRBJ2-2 | . | TRBV2 | CARETGSNTGELFF
TRBJ2-5 | TRBD1 | TRBV28 | CASRTSGGQETQYF
TRBJ1-4 | TRBD1 | TRBV5-1 | CASSTTGVNEKLFF
TRBJ2-7 | . | TRBV5-4 | CASSVRVGEYEQYF
TRBJ1-6 | . | TRBV4-2 | CASSQEDSRRNSPLHF
TRBJ1-3 | . | TRBV7-2 | CASSSIRSAGAGNTIYF
TRBJ1-2 | . | TRBV16 | CASSQSAANYGYTF
TRBJ1-1 | . | TRBV11-2 | CASSPEGFMNTEAFF
TRBJ2-6 | . | TRBV15 | CATSRGNPGANVLTF
TRBJ2-1 | TRBD2 | TRBV7-2 | CASSLEAGGRYEQFF
TRBJ2-3 | . | TRBV7-6 | CASSLVGDTQYF
TRBJ2-3 | TRBD1 | TRBV7-2 | CASSFRQGALNTDTQYF
TRBJ2-5 | TRBD1 | TRBV6-5 | CASSFLGGTGVETQYF
TRBJ1-3 | . | TRBV7-9 | CASTPGVWGGGNTIYF
TRBJ2-7 | . | TRBV4-3 | CASSQDSGRVYEQYF
TRBJ1-5 | . | TRBV4-1 | CASSQVQGLNQPQHF
TRBJ1-3 | . | TRBV4-3 | CASSQDPTSTIYF
TRBJ2-7 | . | TRBV27 | CASSSTWTYEQYF
TRBJ1-6 | . | TRBV7-9 | CASSFRDADSPLHF
TRBJ1-6 | . | TRBV5-4 | CASSLGLNSPLHF
TRBJ1-2 | TRBD1 | TRBV5-1 | CASSLGTGRYGYTF